One sample yielded the 3 T cell receptor beta chains listed below, sequenced in a study of regulatory dendritic cells for organ transplantation. This table comes from immunoSEQ multiplex PCR, and its TCRdb copy is limited to in-frame clones, with some not included. The repertoire holds 3,900 or so clones, with 50% to 75% as singletons. These receptors have no known antigen. CFSE-labeled sorted T cells met regulatory or mature dendritic cells for 5 days. The specimen sequenced was memory CD8+ T cells from blood cultured with regulatory dendritic cells. The subset here: CD45RO+ memory T cells. The receptor source for this set is a human donor in good health.

The genes are TRBV6-4 and TRBJ2-3; 7 nucleotides match TRBD2. This CDR3 region has 13 residues. The J segment lost 5 bases and the V segment lost 5 bases, leaving 4 bases of the junction unmatched. Germline CDR1 and CDR2: MRHNA and SNTAGT. The CDR3, as DNA: TGTGCCAGCAGTTCGGGACTATTAGATACGCAGTATTTT. It codes for CASSSGLLDTQYF.

The table lists this clone with a few counts. V gene TRBV4-1 combines with J gene TRBJ1-1, with D possibly matching TRBD1 (6 bases). V lost 0 bases and J 12 bases, leaving 14 bases between the germline ends. The CDR3 spans 13 residues. Looked up from germline, CDR1 is MGHRA and CDR2 is YSYEKL. Here the CDR3 DNA reads TGCGCCAGCAGCCAAGATGAGGGGGAATTATCTTTCTTT. It yields the protein CASSQDEGELSFF.

The chain recombines TRBV15 with TRBJ2-7; tentative D call: TRBD1 (6 bases). The CDR3 has 17 amino acids. The ends were cut back, 3 bases at V and 3 bases at J, with 21 bases in the middle. The germline gives CDR1 LNHNV, CDR2 YYDKDF (reference sequence). CDR3 DNA: TGTGCCACCAGCAGCCCCAGTACAGGGAAAGGGGACTACGAGCAGTACTTC. Translating it yields CATSSPSTGKGDYEQYF.